A selection of T cell receptor beta chains follows, all from one sample in a study of T cells after yellow fever vaccination. TCRdb ran MiXCR on the 5' RACE reads and lists one entry per CDR3 protein. The sample includes 500,000 to 650,000 distinct CDR3 sequences, about 12% of them seen just once. Material: PBMCs, obtained on the day of the yellow fever booster vaccination. These receptors were collected from a young man who received the YFV17D yellow fever vaccine. Each CDR3 is given with its conserved first and last residue.

j_call,v_call,cdr3_aa
TRBJ2-7,TRBV19,CARLRFEQYF
TRBJ2-1,TRBV5-5,CASRPAGTRVNEQFF
TRBJ2-1,TRBV20-1,CSARGTSGRDVYNEQFF
TRBJ1-1,TRBV24-1,CATSDRTSWEAFF
TRBJ2-2,TRBV14,CASSQDLRLAGGTNTGELFF
TRBJ1-5,TRBV20-1,CSASQGQYSNQPQHF
TRBJ2-5,TRBV7-3,CASRGTGTAQETQYF
TRBJ2-7,TRBV29-1,CSVKTGSYEQYF
TRBJ2-5,TRBV5-1,CASSMDRAETQYF
TRBJ2-7,TRBV10-1,CASSTDRGIGQYF
TRBJ2-7,TRBV30,CAWSIRYGRMGSRYEQYF
TRBJ2-4,TRBV29-1,CSVGTGEHIQYF
TRBJ2-6,TRBV6-2/TRBV6-3,CASSYDRAGANVLTF
TRBJ2-5,TRBV12-3/TRBV12-4,CASSFAGQETQYF
TRBJ2-1,TRBV7-9,CASSLGGGLAVYNEQFF
TRBJ2-1,TRBV30,CAWVGGGKYNEQFF
TRBJ2-7,TRBV7-8,CASSSRWGNGYEQYF
TRBJ1-1,TRBV5-4,CASSLGRVDTEAFF
TRBJ2-7,TRBV12-5,CASGLTSGRPGYEQYF
TRBJ1-6,TRBV21-1,CASSKVASRGAPLHF
TRBJ2-2,TRBV20-1,CSASSTSTGELFF
TRBJ2-5,TRBV12-3/TRBV12-4,CASHGRERETQYF
TRBJ2-7,TRBV20-1,CSAYRGNYEQYF
TRBJ2-7,TRBV18,CASSPGLDSYEQYF
TRBJ2-2,TRBV7-8,CASSPPRRTSGELFF
TRBJ2-5,TRBV10-1,CASSESGGVEETQYF
TRBJ2-7,TRBV5-4,CASSLTGGMEQYF
TRBJ2-5,TRBV6-2/TRBV6-3,CASRDDRQQETQYF
TRBJ1-5,TRBV6-2/TRBV6-3,CASIRARNQPQHF
TRBJ2-3,TRBV27,CASSFLGSGQYF
TRBJ2-1,TRBV20-1,CSANADNEQFF
TRBJ2-5,TRBV4-3,CASSQDFGVASETQYF
TRBJ2-1,TRBV7-2,CASRRDRHNEQFF
TRBJ1-2,TRBV5-1,CASRLDRASTYTF
TRBJ2-3,TRBV7-2,CAKSLGSTDTQYF
TRBJ1-1,TRBV9,CASSASGAGITEAFF
TRBJ2-7,TRBV6-2/TRBV6-3,CASRTSPGQPPYEQYF
TRBJ2-1,TRBV30,CAWSVISGRVNEQFF
TRBJ2-7,TRBV6-1,CASREQGATYEQYF
TRBJ2-5,TRBV4-3,CASSQESQHETQYF
TRBJ2-2,TRBV9,CASSRGQPGVLFF
TRBJ2-3,TRBV27,CASSFGQGEDTQYF
TRBJ2-1,TRBV4-3,CASSQGSGSYNEQFF
TRBJ2-5,TRBV7-2,CASSFGSPGTQYF
TRBJ1-1,TRBV20-1,CSAFSPVNTEAFF